A single sample is the source of the 10 T cell receptor beta chains below, sequenced in a study of T cells after yellow fever vaccination. From the 5' RACE reads, TCRdb called clonotypes with MiXCR, one entry per CDR3 protein. The repertoire holds some 300,000 distinct CDR3 sequences, with 8.7% as singletons. Sample: CD4+ T cells sorted from PBMCs, taken 5 days after the yellow fever booster vaccination. Receptor source: a man younger than 30 who received the YFV17D yellow fever vaccine.

This clonotype was detected only a few times. CDR3 coding DNA: TGTGCCAGCAGCGATCTAGAGTCGCAGTTCTTC. Protein: CASSDLESQFF. The J gene is TRBJ2-1, the V gene TRBV9; D gene ambiguous. The V gene's germline CDR1 is SGDLS and CDR2 YYNGEE. This CDR3 comprises 11 residues. Trimming stripped 3 bases from V and 12 bases from J, with 10 bases between.

This clonotype was observed at least ten times. The genes are TRBV12-3 or TRBV12-4 and TRBJ2-3; TRBD1 might be the D (6 bases). V shed 6 bases and J shed 1 base, with 14 bases lying between them. The CDR3 is made up of 15 amino acids. CDR3 in amino acids: CASRWDTQGTDTQYF. In DNA form, the CDR3 reads TGTGCCAGCAGGTGGGACACCCAGGGCACAGATACGCAGTATTTT.

The chain uses TRBV19 and TRBJ2-7; possible D gene TRBD1, 6 bases. The length of the CDR3 is 15 residues. V dropped 10 bases and J dropped 4 bases, with 23 bases sitting between them. Germline-derived CDR1 and CDR2 are LNHDA and SQIVND (reference sequence). CDR3: CATSSPGTGKYEQYF. DNA for the CDR3: TGTGCCACCTCATCTCCGGGTACAGGGAAGTACGAGCAGTACTTC. The complete variable domain, with remaining parts taken from reference TRBV19 and TRBJ2-7, reads DGGITQSPKYLFRKEGQNVTLSCEQNLNHDAMYWYRQDPGQGLRLIYYSQIVNDFQKGDIAEGYSVSREKKESFPLTVTSAQKNPTAFYLCATSSPGTGKYEQYFGPGTRLTVT.

This clonotype was recorded a few times. The chain couples TRBV9 to TRBJ2-2; 7 nucleotides line up with TRBD2. The CDR3 contains 15 residues. The V gene end was trimmed by 5 bases and the J gene end by 3 bases; junction bases not matched to a gene: 7. Germline V gives CDR1 SGDLS, CDR2 YYNGEE. The DNA for the CDR3 is TGTGCCAGCAGTCGACTAGCCAGGTACACCGGGGAGCTGTTTTTT. Protein: CASSRLARYTGELFF.

The chain couples TRBV7-2 to TRBJ1-5, with 8 nucleotides matching TRBD1. The ends lost 5 bases at V and 6 bases at J; junction bases unmatched: 9. The CDR3 sequence is 15 residues long. CDR1 is SGHTA, CDR2 FQGNSA, per germline. This chain's CDR3 is CASSARQGWVQPQHF. For the CDR3, the DNA is TGTGCCAGCAGCGCCCGACAGGGGTGGGTTCAGCCCCAGCATTTT.

This clonotype has a count of ten or more. The V call is TRBV6-1, the J call TRBJ1-5; D ambiguous. Trimming pared 7 bases from V and 7 bases from J, leaving 17 bases between. The germline CDR1 and CDR2 sequences are MNHNS and SASEGT. The CDR3 runs 14 residues. The DNA of the CDR3 is TGTGCCAGCACCTTAAAAGGACTGGCCCAGCCCCAGCATTTT. Translated, it gives CASTLKGLAQPQHF.

The chain carries TRBV6-4 and TRBJ1-5, with D unclear. This CDR3 region has 15 residues. Germline V CDR1 and CDR2: MRHNA, SNTAGT. CDR3 DNA sequence: TGTGCGCTGCGCCCGCGCTCGCCAATCAATCAGCCCCAGCATTTT. This codes for CALRPRSPINQPQHF.

This clonotype was recorded a few times. J is TRBJ1-1 and V is TRBV7-2; D not certain. Trimming removed 1 base at V and 1 base at J, with 13 bases between. This CDR3 has 16 residues. The germline V gene encodes CDR1 SGHTA and CDR2 FQGNSA. CDR3 DNA: TGTGCCAGCAGCTTAGAGGTGGGAGGCGGGAACACTGAAGCTTTCTTT. The encoded protein is CASSLEVGGGNTEAFF.

This clonotype appeared a few times. The chain carries TRBV5-6 and TRBJ2-7, with D unclear. V lost 5 bases to trimming and J lost 1 base, with 10 bases between them. Germline CDR1 and CDR2: SGHDT and YYEEEE. The CDR3 loop spans 13 amino acids. The CDR3 DNA is TGTGCCAGCAGTACTTGGGTATCCTACGAGCAGTACTTC. This gives the protein CASSTWVSYEQYF. The variable domain in full, completed from reference TRBV5-6 and TRBJ2-7, reads DAGVTQSPTHLIKTRGQQVTLRCSPKSGHDTVSWYQQALGQGPQFIFQYYEEEERQRGNFPDRFSGHQFPNYSSELNVNALLLGDSALYLCASSTWVSYEQYFGPGTRLTVT.

This clonotype has a count of ten or more. The chain is built from TRBV5-1 and TRBJ2-3; D unclear. CDR3 size: 14 residues. Germline-derived CDR1 and CDR2 are SGHRS and YFSETQ. V was cut by 2 bases and J by 4 bases, with 11 bases left in between. CDR3 bases: TGCGCCAGCAGCTTATACGTGTCGGCAGATACGCAGTATTTT. Translating gives CASSLYVSADTQYF.